A single sample is the source of the 29 T cell receptor beta chains below, sequenced in a study of blood T cells in healthy people across ages. A sample-barcoded 5' primer and a J-beta primer mix were used in a second PCR of about 7 to 12 cycles. TCRdb redid the calling of the 5' RACE reads with MiXCR, one entry per CDR3 protein. Among some 1.8 million distinct CDR3 sequences listed, approximately 39% were seen once. The source material was blood. These receptors were obtained from a human donor in good health.

V usage is TRBV9 and J usage is TRBJ2-7, with D maybe TRBD1 (6 bases). CDR1 and CDR2 from the germline V gene are SGDLS and YYNGEE. Trimming cost V 8 bases and J 2 bases, with 14 bases left between them. CDR3 length: 13 residues. CDR3 amino acids: CARGHFPPYEQYF. The CDR3 DNA follows: TGTGCCAGGGGACATTTCCCTCCCTACGAGCAGTACTTC.

This chain uses TRBV9 with TRBJ2-1, with 11 bases fitting TRBD1. Germline assignment: CDR1 SGDLS and CDR2 YYNGEE. Losses at the gene ends were 0 bases for V and 9 bases for J; bases not matched to a gene: 20. The CDR3 covers 20 residues. This CDR3 reads CASSVDHPGTDRGRLGEQFF. CDR3 DNA sequence: TGTGCCAGCAGCGTAGATCACCCGGGCACGGACAGGGGGCGTTTGGGTGAGCAGTTCTTC.

This clonotype was observed a few times. This chain uses TRBV20-1 with TRBJ2-7; D perhaps matches TRBD2 (5 bases). Per the germline V gene, CDR1 is DFQATT and CDR2 is SNEGSKA (reference sequence). This CDR3 is 15 amino acids long. V was trimmed by 0 bases and J by 1 base, leaving 13 bases between them. CDR3 amino acids: CSARDRTSGSYEQYF. The CDR3 DNA follows: TGCAGTGCTAGAGATCGTACTAGTGGGTCCTACGAGCAGTACTTC.

The sample holds a few counts of this clonotype. V is TRBV6-2 or TRBV6-3 and J is TRBJ2-5; TRBD1 agrees at 9 bases. The V gene end was trimmed by 6 bases and the J gene end by 10 bases; junction bases not matched to a gene: 12. The CDR3 runs 14 residues. Germline CDR1 MNHEY, CDR2 SVGEGT. The CDR3 here is CASRQGAPNLDQYF. The CDR3 nucleotides are TGTGCCAGCAGACAGGGGGCCCCGAATTTGGACCAGTACTTC.

The V and J genes are TRBV29-1 and TRBJ2-7; a possible D gene is TRBD1 (6 bases). There are 13 residues in the CDR3. Germline values: CDR1 SQVTM, CDR2 ANQGSEA. The V gene lost 4 bases and the J gene lost 6 bases, with 16 bases spanning the gap. In DNA, the CDR3 is TGCAGCGTTGGGGACACAGCAGGCTCCGAGCAGTACTTC. This encodes CSVGDTAGSEQYF.

This clonotype was observed a few times. V is TRBV11-2 and J is TRBJ2-7; 8 positions match TRBD1. The CDR3 extends over 15 amino acids. Germline assignment: CDR1 SGHAT and CDR2 FQNNGV. The V gene end was trimmed by 5 bases and the J gene end by 3 bases; junction bases not matched to a gene: 9. This chain's CDR3 is CASSPPGQDIYEQYF. CDR3 bases: TGTGCCAGCAGCCCACCGGGACAGGATATCTACGAGCAGTACTTC. The variable domain in full, completed from reference TRBV11-2 and TRBJ2-7, reads EAGVAQSPRYKIIEKRQSVAFWCNPISGHATLYWYQQILGQGPKLLIQFQNNGVVDDSQLPKDRFSAERLKGVDSTLKIQPAKLEDSAVYLCASSPPGQDIYEQYFGPGTRLTVT.

This clonotype was seen only a few times. The rearrangement links TRBV6-5 to TRBJ2-3, with 10 bases matching TRBD1. CDR3 size: 16 residues. Per the germline V gene, CDR1 is MNHEY and CDR2 is SVGAGI. V shed 6 bases and J 4 bases; nucleotides not matched to a gene: 10. The CDR3 nucleotides are TGTGCCAGCAGCCGACCGGGACAGGGGAGGGCAGATACGCAGTATTTT. The encoded protein is CASSRPGQGRADTQYF.

The genes are TRBV27 and TRBJ2-1; D call uncertain. Trimming left V 7 bases short and J 10 bases short, with 17 bases between. Per the germline V gene, CDR1 is MNHEY and CDR2 is SMNVEV (reference sequence). This CDR3 spans 13 amino acids. The CDR3 spells CASILFSLYEQFF. The CDR3 DNA is TGTGCCAGCATTCTCTTCAGCCTTTACGAGCAGTTCTTC.

This clonotype occurred once. Given a much more abundant clone one base away, this may be a read error. The rearrangement links TRBV20-1 to TRBJ2-1, with 8 bases matching TRBD1. Per germline, CDR1 DFQATT and CDR2 SNEGSKA (reference sequence). The V and J ends lost 3 bases and 10 bases, in that order; junction bases with no gene match: 8. This CDR3 spans 13 amino acids. The CDR3 DNA reads TGCAGTGCTAGTGACAGGGGTCCGTACGAGCAGTTCTTC. This translates into CSASDRGPYEQFF.

V gene TRBV12-3 or TRBV12-4 combines with J gene TRBJ1-5, with TRBD1 matching over 7 bases. The CDR3 spans 16 residues. J lost 1 base, V lost 5 bases, and 8 bases had no gene match. In nucleotides, the CDR3 is TGTGCCAGCAGTCCGCGGACAGGAGCAAGCAATCAGCCCCAGCATTTT. Translation gives CASSPRTGASNQPQHF.

This chain links TRBV7-2 with TRBJ2-5; possibly TRBD1 or TRBD2 for D (5 bases each). The better agreement between TRBJ2-7 and the DNA end casts doubt on the J call. The CDR3 consists of 14 residues. CDR1 SGHTA and CDR2 FQGNSA come from the germline V gene. CDR3 DNA: TGTGCCAGCAGCCGAGCGGCAGGGCCCAACGAGCAGTACTTC. Translating it yields CASSRAAGPNEQYF.

V usage is TRBV3-1 and J usage is TRBJ2-5; TRBD2 is a possible D gene (6 bases). The ends were cut back, 5 bases at V and 7 bases at J, with 14 bases in the middle. The CDR3 is made up of 13 amino acids. CDR1 is LGHDT, CDR2 YNNKEL, per germline (reference sequence). The CDR3 DNA reads TGTGCCAGCAGCTCTCGGGAGCAGGGGACCCAGTACTTC. Its protein product is CASSSREQGTQYF.

This clonotype was seen a few times. The chain combines TRBV7-9 with TRBJ2-1, with D maybe TRBD2 (5 bases). Trimming pared 6 bases from V and 9 bases from J, leaving 18 bases between. Germline loops: CDR1 SEHNR, CDR2 FQNEAQ (reference sequence). There are 14 residues in the CDR3. CDR3 coding DNA: TGTGCCAGCAGATCCAGCGGAAACGCGGGTGAGCAGTTCTTC. Translated, it gives CASRSSGNAGEQFF.

J is TRBJ2-1 and V is TRBV15; 7 bases align to TRBD1. Per the germline V gene, CDR1 is LNHNV and CDR2 is YYDKDF (reference sequence). Trimming took 1 base from V and 4 from J; bases not matched to a gene: 10. CDR3 length: 17 residues. The CDR3 DNA is TGTGCCACCAGCAGAGCCCAACCGGGACAGCCGTACAATGAGCAGTTCTTC. Amino acids: CATSRAQPGQPYNEQFF.

With respect to this clonotype: A read error may explain this, as a much larger clone is one base away. V gene TRBV20-1 combines with J gene TRBJ2-7, with D perhaps given as TRBD1 or TRBD2 (5 bases each). V lost 5 bases, J lost 7 bases, and 24 bases lay in between. Germline V gives CDR1 DFQATT, CDR2 SNEGSKA (reference sequence). This CDR3 is 15 amino acids long. The CDR3 nucleotides are TGCAGTGCTTTCGGGACGGACCAGAGATGGGGTGAGCAGTACTTC. This sequence encodes CSAFGTDQRWGEQYF.

The CDR3 DNA reads as TGCGCCAGCAGCCAAGTGGCTAGCGGGGGGTGGTACAATGAGCAGTTCTTC. It translates to CASSQVASGGWYNEQFF. The gene calls are TRBV4-3 and TRBJ2-1; 11 nucleotides align to TRBD2. The junction had 6 bases not matched to a gene; V was cut back by 1 base and J by 4 bases. Germline values: CDR1 LGHNA, CDR2 YSLEER. The CDR3 consists of 17 residues.

This sequence joins TRBV29-1 and TRBJ1-2, with D possibly TRBD1 on 5 matching bases. The V gene's germline CDR1 is SQVTM and CDR2 ANQGSEA. The CDR3 sequence is 15 residues long. The V and J ends lost 1 base and 4 bases respectively, with 16 bases between them. DNA of the CDR3: TGCAGCGTTGAAGGCCGCCAGGGAGAAACCTATGGCTACACCTTC. Its protein product is CSVEGRQGETYGYTF.

The genes are TRBV5-1 and TRBJ1-4, with D possibly TRBD1 on 6 matching bases. This CDR3 comprises 15 residues. The germline gives CDR1 SGHRS, CDR2 YFSETQ. Trimming stripped 4 bases from V and 10 bases from J, with 20 bases between. The chain's CDR3 is CASSAHGGGGGKLFF. Here the CDR3 DNA reads TGCGCCAGCAGCGCCCATGGGGGCGGGGGAGGAAAACTGTTTTTT.

This clonotype was detected a few times. The rearrangement links TRBV20-1 to TRBJ2-7; 7 bases fit TRBD2. Gene TRBJ2-5 matches the end of the DNA better, so the J call may be wrong. The CDR3 is 14 residues long. Germline V gene data show CDR1 as DFQATT and CDR2 as SNEGSKA (reference sequence). CDR3 protein: CSARDSSSGETQYF. The CDR3 DNA reads TGCAGTGCTAGAGATTCGTCTAGCGGAGAGACCCAGTACTTC.

The V call is TRBV6-5, the J call TRBJ1-1; D possibly corresponds to TRBD1 (6 bases). This CDR3 contains 14 residues. V lost 0 bases to trimming and J lost 4 bases, with 9 bases between them. From germline, CDR1 is MNHEY and CDR2 SVGAGI. Here the CDR3 DNA reads TGTGCCAGCAGTTACTCTGAGGGGGTCACTGAAGCTTTCTTT. This codes for CASSYSEGVTEAFF.

V and J are TRBV7-6 and TRBJ2-3; D is perhaps TRBD2 (5 bases). With 5 bases removed from V and 6 bases from J, the gap between germline ends came to 21 bases. Germline V lookup: CDR1 SGHVS, CDR2 FNYEAQ. The CDR3 is 16 residues long. The CDR3 DNA is TGTGCCAGCAGCAACAAAGAGGGCACGGGCGAGGATACGCAGTATTTT. It codes for CASSNKEGTGEDTQYF.

In the case of this clonotype: A much larger clone sits a single nucleotide away, making a read error possible. The rearrangement uses TRBV29-1 and TRBJ2-1; 8 bases are shared with TRBD2. Germline-derived CDR1 and CDR2 are SQVTM and ANQGSEA. The V gene end was trimmed by 6 bases and the J gene end by 8 bases; junction bases not matched to a gene: 6. The CDR3 extends over 12 amino acids. CDR3: CSVRGAWDEQFF. CDR3 nucleotides: TGCAGCGTGCGGGGGGCTTGGGATGAGCAGTTCTTC.

V usage is TRBV20-1 and J usage is TRBJ1-4; weak D call: TRBD1 (5 bases). V was shortened by 4 bases and J by 5 bases, with 29 bases between the two germline ends. CDR3 size: 19 residues. Germline V gene sequence: CDR1 DFQATT, CDR2 SNEGSKA (reference sequence). Written as DNA, the CDR3 is TGCAGTGCTACTCCGGGGGGATTGGTAAGAGGAGGCGAGAATGAAAAACTGTTTTTT. As protein: CSATPGGLVRGGENEKLFF.

The chain has TRBV7-2 and TRBJ1-1; D might be TRBD1 (6 bases). The CDR3 length is 14 residues. CDR1 is SGHTA and CDR2 is FQGNSA in the germline V gene. The V gene lost 5 bases and the J gene lost 0 bases, with 10 bases spanning the gap. The CDR3 bases are TGTGCCAGCAGCCGATACAGGGTGAACACTGAAGCTTTCTTT. Protein sequence: CASSRYRVNTEAFF.

The chain links TRBV20-1 to TRBJ1-1, with D perhaps matching TRBD1 (6 bases). The CDR3 consists of 15 residues. Germline loops: CDR1 DFQATT, CDR2 SNEGSKA (reference sequence). Deletions cut 6 bases from V and 1 base from J, with 18 bases between. The DNA for the CDR3 is TGCAGTGCCGCCGATGGACAGTTGGGGAACACTGAAGCTTTCTTT. Translating it yields CSAADGQLGNTEAFF.

This clonotype has a handful of counts. This chain uses TRBV4-3 with TRBJ1-2; D may be TRBD1 (5 bases). This CDR3 is 17 amino acids long. Trimming took off 1 base at V and 8 bases at J, with 23 bases between the two ends. Per germline, CDR1 LGHNA and CDR2 YSLEER. The CDR3 region has the DNA TGCGCCAGCAGCCAAGGATCGGGGGGACTGGCCTTCGAGGGCTACACCTTC. Its translation: CASSQGSGGLAFEGYTF.

This chain links TRBV29-1 with TRBJ2-3; TRBD2 aligns across 14 bases. V was clipped by 0 bases and J by 1 base; unmatched bases: 6. This CDR3 is built from 18 residues. Germline CDR1 and CDR2: SQVTM and ANQGSEA. CDR3 in amino acids: CSVEDRGTSGGRTDTQYF. As DNA, the CDR3 is TGCAGCGTTGAAGATCGTGGGACTAGCGGGGGCCGCACAGATACGCAGTATTTT.

To note about this clonotype: One end of the junction does not line up with germline, which may come from a read error. The V call is TRBV6-2 or TRBV6-3, the J call TRBJ1-1, with D possibly matching TRBD1 (6 bases). The CDR3 is 14 amino acids. Germline V gene data show CDR1 as MNHEY and CDR2 as SVGEGT. In DNA form, the CDR3 reads TGTGCCAGCAGAAACAGGGAATTGAACACTGAGGCTTTCTTT. This translates into CASRNRELNTEAFF.

This rearrangement joins TRBV20-1 to TRBJ2-5; the D call may be TRBD1 or TRBD2 (5 bases each). Germline values: CDR1 DFQATT, CDR2 SNEGSKA (reference sequence). The CDR3 spans 16 residues. Trimming cost V 5 bases and J 0 bases, with 19 bases left between them. The CDR3 loop reads CSAPEQVLGDQETQYF. The CDR3 coding sequence is TGCAGTGCTCCCGAACAGGTCTTGGGGGACCAAGAGACCCAGTACTTC.